Listed here are 22 T cell receptor beta chains from one sample, sequenced in a study of cytomegalovirus exposure and HLA in healthy donors. Profiled with immunoSEQ multiplex PCR; TCRdb holds only in-frame clones, not every one. The sample holds some 130,000 clones, around four fifths seen once. The specimen sequenced was PBMCs. These receptors came from a man aged 25 to 40 in good health and CMV-seropositive.

In nucleotides, the CDR3 is TGTGCCAGCAGTGAACGGGACTACTCCTACAATGAGCAGTTCTTC. As protein: CASSERDYSYNEQFF. V and J are TRBV25-1 and TRBJ2-1; 7 bases are shared with TRBD2. CDR1 and CDR2 (germline): MGHDK, SYGVNS. V shed 2 bases, J shed 0 bases, and the junction held 1 base outside the gene matches. The CDR3 contains 15 residues. The full variable domain, completed using reference TRBV25-1 and TRBJ2-1, is EADIYQTPRYLVIGTGKKITLECSQTMGHDKMYWYQQDPGMELHLIHYSYGVNSTEKGDLSSESTVSRIRTEHFPLTLESARPSHTSQYLCASSERDYSYNEQFFGPGTRLTVL.

This rearrangement joins TRBV7-9 to TRBJ1-1, with 9 bases identical to TRBD1. The CDR3 covers 12 residues. Trimming took 5 bases from V and 8 from J; bases not matched to a gene: 3. CDR1 SEHNR and CDR2 FQNEAQ come from the germline V gene (reference sequence). The CDR3 here is CASSTTGGEAFF. CDR3 coding DNA: TGTGCCAGCAGCACAACAGGGGGCGAAGCTTTCTTT.

This clone has more than one count but fewer than ten. The gene calls are TRBV27 and TRBJ2-5; 7 bases align to TRBD2. In germline, CDR1 is MNHEY, CDR2 SMNVEV (reference sequence). After removal of 2 bases from V and 5 bases from J, the junction contained 8 bases not matched to a gene. CDR3 size: 15 residues. The CDR3 DNA reads TGTGCCAGCAGTTTAGAATTCGGGGGAGGGGAGACCCAGTACTTC. As protein: CASSLEFGGGETQYF.

The chain joins TRBV11-3 to TRBJ2-7; possibly TRBD2 for D (8 bases). This CDR3 contains 15 residues. V lost 4 bases, J lost 0 bases, and 13 bases lay in between. Germline CDR1 reads SGHNT; CDR2 reads YENEEA. The CDR3 coding sequence is TGTGCCAGCAGCTCCGGGGGGGACAGCTCCTACGAGCAGTACTTC. This gives the protein CASSSGGDSSYEQYF.

The V and J genes are TRBV7-2 and TRBJ2-7; TRBD2 aligns across 7 bases. This CDR3 is built from 15 residues. Per germline, CDR1 SGHTA and CDR2 FQGNSA. V shed 5 bases and J 2 bases; nucleotides not matched to a gene: 9. Written as DNA, the CDR3 is TGTGCCAGCAGCGTCATGACTAGCCCTCCCTACGAGCAGTACTTC. Its translation: CASSVMTSPPYEQYF.

This clone occurred a few times. This chain joins TRBV7-2 and TRBJ2-5; 9 bases map to TRBD2. The V segment lost 7 bases and the J segment 4 bases; nucleotides outside the gene matches: 10. Germline V gives CDR1 SGHTA, CDR2 FQGNSA. CDR3 length: 15 residues. CDR3 sequence: CASKEGRGGLETQYF. The CDR3, as DNA: TGTGCCAGCAAGGAGGGGCGGGGGGGCCTAGAGACCCAGTACTTC.

The chain recombines TRBV19 with TRBJ2-5, with D hard to call. Trimming took 3 bases from V and 3 from J, leaving 8 bases between them. The germline V gene has CDR1 LNHDA and CDR2 SQIVND (reference sequence). The CDR3 runs to 13 residues. The CDR3 DNA reads TGTGCCAGTAGTATCTCTAGTGAAGAGACCCAGTACTTC. Its protein product is CASSISSEETQYF.

The chain recombines TRBV6-5 with TRBJ1-4; D remains ambiguous. Trimming shortened V by 7 bases and J by 3 bases, and 12 bases separated the two germline ends. In germline, CDR1 is MNHEY, CDR2 SVGAGI. The CDR3 consists of 14 residues. CDR3 sequence reads: CASTPGSANEKLFF. The CDR3 region has the DNA TGTGCCAGCACCCCCGGTTCGGCTAATGAAAAACTGTTTTTT.

The genes are TRBV25-1 and TRBJ2-2; 7 bases are shared with TRBD1. Unmatched junction bases numbered 9, after V lost 5 bases and J lost 0 bases. CDR1 and CDR2 from the germline V gene are MGHDK and SYGVNS. The length of the CDR3 is 17 residues. DNA for the CDR3: TGTGCCAGCAGTCCGGGACAGACACGAGCGAACACCGGGGAGCTGTTTTTT. Protein sequence: CASSPGQTRANTGELFF.

In its sample, this clone ranks as large. The CDR3 DNA is TGTGCCAGCAGCCAAGACCCGACAGGGGTCCAAGGCCCTTACATGAACACTGAAGCTTTCTTT. It codes for CASSQDPTGVQGPYMNTEAFF. This chain uses TRBV4-2 with TRBJ1-1, with 8 bases identical to TRBD1. J was trimmed by 0 bases and V by 0 bases; bases with no gene match: 18. CDR1 LGHNA and CDR2 YNFKEQ come from the germline V gene. The CDR3 loop spans 21 amino acids.

The gene calls are TRBV29-1 and TRBJ2-2, with 9 bases that match TRBD1. Germline V gene sequence: CDR1 SQVTM, CDR2 ANQGSEA. V gave up 7 bases and J gave up 7 bases; unmatched junction bases: 13. The length of the CDR3 is 15 residues. The DNA for the CDR3 is TGCAGCGCATATGGACAGGGGATCTCCAGCGGGGAGCTGTTTTTT. This gives the protein CSAYGQGISSGELFF.

The rearrangement uses TRBV18 and TRBJ1-5, with a weak D call TRBD1 (5 bases). Trimming shortened V by 4 bases and J by 11 bases, and 21 bases separated the two germline ends. The CDR3 runs to 15 residues. Germline V CDR1 and CDR2: KGHSH, LQKENI. The CDR3 here is CASSRLGGLGATQHF. Written as DNA, the CDR3 is TGTGCCAGCTCACGGCTGGGGGGACTAGGAGCTACCCAGCATTTT.

The chain links TRBV12-5 to TRBJ2-3; TRBD1 matches at 7 bases. The length of the CDR3 is 15 residues. After removal of 4 bases from V and 6 bases from J, the junction contained 10 bases not matched to a gene. CDR1 and CDR2 from the germline V gene are LGHNT and FRNRAP. This CDR3 is CASGWGQLMGDTQYF. The DNA for the CDR3 is TGTGCTAGTGGTTGGGGACAGCTAATGGGGGATACGCAGTATTTT.

Points on this clone: Germline and junction disagree at one end, which may indicate a read error. This sequence joins TRBV7-3 and TRBJ2-7; 10 nucleotides align to TRBD2. This CDR3 comprises 15 residues. CDR1 is SGHTA and CDR2 is FQGTGA in the germline V gene. This CDR3 is CASSLTGTSEYEQYF. The CDR3, as DNA: TGTGCCAGCAGCCTAACCGGGACTAGCGAGTACGAGCAGTACTTC.

The J gene is TRBJ2-2, the V gene TRBV5-5; TRBD1 matches at 9 bases. This CDR3 has 17 residues. Per germline, CDR1 SGHKS and CDR2 YYEKEE (reference sequence). The junction had 8 bases not matched to a gene; V was cut back by 4 bases and J by 1 base. The CDR3 coding sequence is TGTGCCAGCAGCGGCGGGACAGGGATATTGAACACCGGGGAGCTGTTTTTT. It is translated as CASSGGTGILNTGELFF.

V gene TRBV12-5 combines with J gene TRBJ2-7, with D tentatively TRBD1 (5 bases). The CDR3 is 17 amino acids. The V end was cut by 0 bases, the J end by 3 bases, with 18 bases between. The germline V gene encodes CDR1 LGHNT and CDR2 FRNRAP. The CDR3 reads CASGLVQMSGRDYEQYF. The CDR3 DNA follows: TGTGCTAGTGGTTTGGTACAGATGTCCGGCAGGGACTACGAGCAGTACTTC.

V usage is TRBV4-2 and J usage is TRBJ1-2; D uncertain. Trimming took 4 bases from V and 3 from J, leaving 9 bases between them. The CDR3 is 13 amino acids. Germline CDR1 reads LGHNA; CDR2 reads YNFKEQ. CDR3 sequence: CASSPVSDYGYTF. The CDR3 DNA sequence: TGTGCCAGCAGCCCGGTCTCGGACTATGGCTACACCTTC.

V usage is TRBV7-2 and J usage is TRBJ2-7, with TRBD2 matching 15 bases. J lost 3 bases, V lost 2 bases, and 8 bases had no gene match. The germline CDR1 and CDR2 sequences are SGHTA and FQGNSA. The CDR3 is 18 residues long. For the CDR3, the DNA is TGTGCCAGCAGCTTACGGACTAGCGGGGGGGGTCAGAACTACGAGCAGTACTTC. Protein: CASSLRTSGGGQNYEQYF.

About this clone: This sample also contains other DNA sequences that code for the same CDR3. This chain joins TRBV5-1 and TRBJ1-1, with a possible D match to TRBD1 (5 bases). V lost 4 bases to trimming and J lost 3 bases, with 13 bases between them. CDR1 is SGHRS and CDR2 is YFSETQ in the germline V gene. The CDR3 contains 14 residues. CDR3 bases: TGCGCCAGCAGCCCTGCGGGGGGATACACTGAAGCTTTCTTT. As protein: CASSPAGGYTEAFF. Variable domain in full (rest from reference TRBV5-1 and TRBJ1-1): KAGVTQTPRYLIKTRGQQVTLSCSPISGHRSVSWYQQTPGQGLQFLFEYFSETQRNKGNFPGRFSGRQFSNSRSEMNVSTLELGDSALYLCASSPAGGYTEAFFGQGTRLTVV.

This CDR3 is CASSYTGEAGGEQYF. The DNA of the CDR3 is TGTGCCAGCAGTTACACCGGAGAGGCCGGAGGCGAGCAGTACTTC. The rearrangement joins TRBV6-5 to TRBJ2-7, with D possibly TRBD2 on 5 matching bases. CDR1 is MNHEY and CDR2 is SVGAGI in the germline V gene. Trimming stripped 2 bases from V and 6 bases from J, with 17 bases between. The CDR3 has 15 amino acids.

This chain links TRBV7-2 with TRBJ1-2, with 9 bases fitting TRBD1. Trimming took 3 bases from V and 7 from J; bases not matched to a gene: 6. The CDR3 extends over 14 amino acids. Germline V gene data show CDR1 as SGHTA and CDR2 as FQGNSA. CDR3 residues: CASSFGQGKSGYTF. Here the CDR3 DNA reads TGTGCCAGCAGCTTCGGACAGGGGAAATCTGGCTACACCTTC. The full variable domain, in which reference TRBV7-2 and TRBJ1-2 provide the parts outside the CDR3, is GAGVSQSPSNKVTEKGKDVELRCDPISGHTALYWYRQSLGQGLEFLIYFQGNSAPDKSGLPSDRFSAERTGGSVSTLTIQRTQQEDSAVYLCASSFGQGKSGYTFGSGTRLTVV.

J is TRBJ2-1 and V is TRBV6-1; D possibly corresponds to TRBD1 (6 bases). V shed 4 bases and J shed 8 bases, with 12 bases lying between them. CDR3 length: 13 amino acids. Germline V gene sequence: CDR1 MNHNS, CDR2 SASEGT. CDR3 sequence (DNA): TGTGCCAGCAGTGTTTCAGGGGTCGATGAGCAGTTCTTC. Its protein product is CASSVSGVDEQFF.